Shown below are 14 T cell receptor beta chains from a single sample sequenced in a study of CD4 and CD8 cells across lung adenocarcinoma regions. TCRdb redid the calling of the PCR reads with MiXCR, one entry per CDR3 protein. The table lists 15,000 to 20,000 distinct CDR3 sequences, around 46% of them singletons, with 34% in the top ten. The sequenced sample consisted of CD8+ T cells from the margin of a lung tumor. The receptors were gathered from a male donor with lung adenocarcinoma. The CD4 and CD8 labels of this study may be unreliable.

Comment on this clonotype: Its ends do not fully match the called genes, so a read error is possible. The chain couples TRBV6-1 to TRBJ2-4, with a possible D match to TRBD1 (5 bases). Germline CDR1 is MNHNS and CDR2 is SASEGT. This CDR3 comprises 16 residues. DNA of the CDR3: TGTGCCAGCAGCGTCATGGGGCTGGGCGCCAAAAACACTCAGTACTTC. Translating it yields CASSVMGLGAKNTQYF.

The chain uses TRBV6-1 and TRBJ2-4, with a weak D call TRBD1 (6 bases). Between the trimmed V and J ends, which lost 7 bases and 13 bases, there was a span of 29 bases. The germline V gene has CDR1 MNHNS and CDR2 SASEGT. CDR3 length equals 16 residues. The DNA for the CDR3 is TGTGCCAGCACGGGCATCGCTAGTCGGGACAAAAAGATCCAGTACTTC. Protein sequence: CASTGIASRDKKIQYF.

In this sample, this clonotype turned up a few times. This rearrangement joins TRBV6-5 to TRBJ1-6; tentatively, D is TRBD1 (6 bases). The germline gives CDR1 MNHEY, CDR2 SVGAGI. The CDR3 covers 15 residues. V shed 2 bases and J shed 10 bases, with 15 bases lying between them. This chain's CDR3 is CASSYRQAGESPLHF. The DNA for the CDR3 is TGTGCCAGCAGTTACAGACAGGCAGGCGAGTCACCCCTCCACTTT.

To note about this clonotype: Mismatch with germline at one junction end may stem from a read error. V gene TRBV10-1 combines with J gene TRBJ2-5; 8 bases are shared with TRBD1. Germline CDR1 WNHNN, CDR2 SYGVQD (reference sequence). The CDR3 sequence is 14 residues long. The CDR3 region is CGSRGLSAKDMQYF. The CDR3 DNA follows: TGCGGCAGCAGGGGGCTGAGTGCCAAAGACATGCAGTACTTC.

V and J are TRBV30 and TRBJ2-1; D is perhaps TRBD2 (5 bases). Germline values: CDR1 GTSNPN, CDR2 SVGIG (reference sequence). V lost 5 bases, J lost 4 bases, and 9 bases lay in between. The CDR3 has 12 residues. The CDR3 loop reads CAWDYQYNEQFF. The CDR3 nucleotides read TGTGCCTGGGACTACCAGTACAATGAGCAGTTCTTC. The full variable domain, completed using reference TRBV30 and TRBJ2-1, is SQTIHQWPATLVQPVGSPLSLECTVEGTSNPNLYWYRQAAGRGLQLLFYSVGIGQISSEVPQNLSASRPQDRQFILSSKKLLLSDSGFYLCAWDYQYNEQFFGPGTRLTVL.

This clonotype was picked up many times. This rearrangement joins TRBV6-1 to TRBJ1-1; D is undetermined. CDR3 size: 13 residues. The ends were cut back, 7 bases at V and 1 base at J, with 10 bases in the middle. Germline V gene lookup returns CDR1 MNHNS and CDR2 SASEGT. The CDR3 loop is CASILDGNTEAFF. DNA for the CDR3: TGTGCCAGCATTCTGGACGGGAACACTGAAGCTTTCTTT.

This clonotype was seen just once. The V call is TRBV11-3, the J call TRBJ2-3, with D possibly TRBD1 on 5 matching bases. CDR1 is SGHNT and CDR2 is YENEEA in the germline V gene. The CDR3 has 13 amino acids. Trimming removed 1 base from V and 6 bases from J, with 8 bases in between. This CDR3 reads CASSLASGDTQYF. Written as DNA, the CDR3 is TGTGCCAGCAGCTTAGCGTCAGGGGATACGCAGTATTTT.

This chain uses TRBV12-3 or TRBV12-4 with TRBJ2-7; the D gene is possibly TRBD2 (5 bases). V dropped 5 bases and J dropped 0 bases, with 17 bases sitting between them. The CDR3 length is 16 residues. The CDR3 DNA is TGTGCCAGCAGTCCGCAGCGGTCGGGGAGCTCCTACGAGCAGTACTTC. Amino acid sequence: CASSPQRSGSSYEQYF.

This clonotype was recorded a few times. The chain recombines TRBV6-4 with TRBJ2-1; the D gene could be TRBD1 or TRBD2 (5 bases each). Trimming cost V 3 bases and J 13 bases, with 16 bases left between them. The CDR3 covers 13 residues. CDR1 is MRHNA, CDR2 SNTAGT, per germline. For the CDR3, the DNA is TGTGCCAGCAGTGAGGCTCCGGGACGCAGACAGTTCTTC. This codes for CASSEAPGRRQFF.

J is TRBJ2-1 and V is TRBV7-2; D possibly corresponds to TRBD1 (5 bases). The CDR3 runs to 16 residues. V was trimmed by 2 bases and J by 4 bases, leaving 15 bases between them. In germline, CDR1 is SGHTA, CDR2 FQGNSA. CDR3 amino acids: CASSLWGSATYNEQFF. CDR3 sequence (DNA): TGTGCCAGCAGCTTATGGGGCTCGGCGACTTACAATGAGCAGTTCTTC.

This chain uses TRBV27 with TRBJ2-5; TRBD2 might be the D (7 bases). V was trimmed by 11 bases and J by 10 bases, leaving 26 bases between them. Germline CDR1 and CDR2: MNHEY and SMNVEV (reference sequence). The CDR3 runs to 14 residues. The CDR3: CAGRGGRSTDIQYF. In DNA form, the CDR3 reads TGTGCCGGCCGCGGGGGCCGTAGTACCGACATCCAGTACTTC.

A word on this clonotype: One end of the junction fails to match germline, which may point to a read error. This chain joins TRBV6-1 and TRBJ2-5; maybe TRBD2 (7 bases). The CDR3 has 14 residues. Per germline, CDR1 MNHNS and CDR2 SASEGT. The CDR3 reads CASSAGGGQDTQYF. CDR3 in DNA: TGTGCGAGCAGCGCGGGCGGGGGCCAAGATACGCAGTATTTC.

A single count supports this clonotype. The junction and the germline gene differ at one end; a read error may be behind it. The CDR3 reads CASSGGGAGAKDTQYF. Written as DNA, the CDR3 is TGTGCCAGCAGTGGGGGGGGGGCGGGAGCCAAAGACACGCAGTATTTC. The chain carries TRBV6-1 and TRBJ2-4, with TRBD2 as a possible D gene (7 bases). Germline V gives CDR1 MNHNS, CDR2 SASEGT. The CDR3 sequence is 16 residues long.

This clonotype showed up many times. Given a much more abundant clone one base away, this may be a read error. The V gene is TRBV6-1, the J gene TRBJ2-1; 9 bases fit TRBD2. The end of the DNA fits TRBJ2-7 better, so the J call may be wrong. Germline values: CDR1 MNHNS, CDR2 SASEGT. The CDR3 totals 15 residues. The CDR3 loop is CASTRRLAAYNEQYF. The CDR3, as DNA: TGTGCCAGCACCAGGCGACTAGCGGCATACAATGAGCAGTACTTC.